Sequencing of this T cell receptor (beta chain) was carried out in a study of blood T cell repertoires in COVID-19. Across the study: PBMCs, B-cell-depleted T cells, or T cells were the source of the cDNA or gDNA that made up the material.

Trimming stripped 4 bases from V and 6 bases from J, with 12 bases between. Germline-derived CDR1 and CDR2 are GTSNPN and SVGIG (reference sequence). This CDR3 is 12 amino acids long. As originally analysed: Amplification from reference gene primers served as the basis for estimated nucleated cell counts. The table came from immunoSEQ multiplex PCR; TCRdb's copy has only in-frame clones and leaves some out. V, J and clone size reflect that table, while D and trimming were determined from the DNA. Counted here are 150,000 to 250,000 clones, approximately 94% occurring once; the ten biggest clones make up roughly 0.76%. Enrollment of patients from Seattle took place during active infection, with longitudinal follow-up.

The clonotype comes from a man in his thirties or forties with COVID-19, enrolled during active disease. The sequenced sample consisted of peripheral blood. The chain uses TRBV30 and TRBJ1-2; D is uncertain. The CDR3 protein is CAWIGREHGYTF. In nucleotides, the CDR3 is TGTGCCTGGATCGGGAGAGAACATGGCTACACCTTC.